This is a list of T cell receptor beta chains from one sample in a study of blood T cell repertoires in COVID-19. Repertoires were generated with immunoSEQ multiplex PCR, while TCRdb's copy carries only in-frame clones and drops some. This table has about 250,000 clones, roughly 89% appearing once. Specimen: PBMCs or T cells enriched from blood (not recorded which). The source of these receptors is a man aged 35-49 years who had recovered from COVID-19. The CDR3 runs from the conserved cysteine through the conserved F or W. A D gene is named only where the DNA matches it firmly. Only some rows state a clone size, as once, few, many or a class for expanded clones.

d_gene | j_gene | abundance | v_gene | CDR3nt | CDR3aa
- | TRBJ1-1 | - | TRBV5-4 | TGTGCCAGCACCCTAGATGGATTCTCCTCTGAAGCTTTCTTT | CASTLDGFSSEAFF
- | TRBJ2-5 | - | TRBV3-1/TRBV3-2 | TGTGCCAGCAGCCCCTTGGGCAGGGGCGGGTCGTGGGAGACCCAGTACTTC | CASSPLGRGGSWETQYF
TRBD2 | TRBJ2-1 | - | TRBV4-3 | TGCGCCAGCAGCCATACTAGCGAACTCAACAATGAGCAGTTCTTC | CASSHTSELNNEQFF
- | TRBJ2-3 | few | TRBV27 | TGTGCCAGCAGTCCCTGGCCAGGAAGCACAGATACGCAGTATTTT | CASSPWPGSTDTQYF
- | TRBJ1-2 | - | TRBV2 | TGTGCCAGCAGTGTTAGCAACTATGGCTACACCTTC | CASSVSNYGYTF
TRBD1 | TRBJ2-3 | - | TRBV19 | TGTGCCAGTAGAGAAGGACAGGGGGTAACAGATACGCAGTATTTT | CASREGQGVTDTQYF
- | TRBJ1-1 | - | TRBV5-6 | TGTGCCAGCAGCTTGTGGGGAGGTAGCACTGAAGCTTTCTTT | CASSLWGGSTEAFF
- | TRBJ1-1 | - | TRBV6-4 | TGTGCCAGCAGTGACACAAGGGCGGGGGGCGCTGGGGCTGAAGCTTTCTTT | CASSDTRAGGAGAEAFF
- | TRBJ2-3 | - | TRBV10-2 | TGCGCCAGCAGTCCGTCGAGGACAAGGTGGGCAGATACGCAGTATTTT | CASSPSRTRWADTQYF
- | TRBJ1-2 | - | TRBV5-6 | TGTGCCAGCAGCGGCTCCGCAGGTAATCTCCGCTTCGGCTACACCTTC | CASSGSAGNLRFGYTF
- | TRBJ2-7 | - | TRBV6-4 | TGTGCCAGCAGTGACTCGGGGGGGGGACCTCCGACAGGTCCTTCCTACGAGCAGTACTTC | CASSDSGGGPPTGPSYEQYF
TRBD1 | TRBJ1-2 | - | TRBV28 | TGTGCCAGCAGTTCGGGGACAGGAATTGTCTTTAACTATGGCTACACCTTC | CASSSGTGIVFNYGYTF
- | TRBJ2-6 | - | TRBV29-1 | TGCAGCGTAGGGGTTAGCTCTGGGGCCAACGTCCTGACTTTC | CSVGVSSGANVLTF
TRBD2 | TRBJ2-2 | - | TRBV14 | TGTGCCAGCAGCATGGGACTAGCGGTGAACACCGGGGAGCTGTTTTTT | CASSMGLAVNTGELFF
- | TRBJ2-7 | - | TRBV7-2 | TGTGCCAGCAGCTTAAATACCTACGAGCAGTACTTC | CASSLNTYEQYF
- | TRBJ1-5 | - | TRBV19 | TGTGCCAGTAGTCCGCGGGCCCAGGCATGGAATCAGCCCCAGCATTTT | CASSPRAQAWNQPQHF
- | TRBJ1-3 | - | TRBV25-1 | TGTGCCAGCAGTCAAACAGACTCTGGAAACACCATATATTTT | CASSQTDSGNTIYF
TRBD1 | TRBJ1-2 | - | TRBV19 | TGTGCCAGTAGCGAATACCCCGGGACAGGGGCTCTAACGACTAACTATGGCTACACCTTC | CASSEYPGTGALTTNYGYTF
- | TRBJ1-2 | - | TRBV5-4 | TGTGCCAGCAGATACTCCCCGGGATCTCGTCGTCCGAACTATGGCTACACCTTC | CASRYSPGSRRPNYGYTF
TRBD2 | TRBJ2-7 | - | TRBV7-9 | TGTGCCAGCAGCTTAGATTCTAGCGGAAGCTCCTACGAGCAGTACTTC | CASSLDSSGSSYEQYF
- | TRBJ2-7 | once | TRBV7-9 | TGTGCCAGCAGCCCAGGAGGGGCCTACGAGCAGTACTTC | CASSPGGAYEQYF
- | TRBJ1-3 | - | TRBV9 | TGTGCCAGCAGCGCCTCTAAATTCGCCCGGAGCTCTGGAAACACCATATATTTT | CASSASKFARSSGNTIYF
- | TRBJ1-2 | - | TRBV29-1 | TGCAGCGTTGACATTGGCTACACCTTC | CSVDIGYTF
TRBD2 | TRBJ2-3 | - | TRBV6-5 | TGTGCCAGCTGGCGGGGACGGGGGGGGACAGATACGCAGTATTTT | CASWRGRGGTDTQYF
TRBD2 | TRBJ2-7 | - | TRBV6-5 | TGTGCCAGCAGTTCCCATGTGGGGGGGGGAGTCTACGAGCAGTACTTC | CASSSHVGGGVYEQYF
- | TRBJ1-2 | - | TRBV18 | TGTGCCAGCTCACGATCTGAATCTACTAACTATGGCTACACCTTC | CASSRSESTNYGYTF
- | TRBJ1-1 | - | TRBV19 | TGTGCCAGTAGACCCCTCGGCGGGGGTAGTCGGGACACTGAAGCTTTCTTT | CASRPLGGGSRDTEAFF
TRBD2 | TRBJ2-2 | few | TRBV19 | TGTGCCAGTAGTCCTAAAGGACTAGCAGGTTGGAACGGGGAGCTGTTTTTT | CASSPKGLAGWNGELFF
TRBD2 | TRBJ2-2 | few | TRBV6-5 | TGTGCCAGCAGTTACTCGATAGCGGGAGGGGTCGGGGAGCTGTTTTTT | CASSYSIAGGVGELFF
- | TRBJ2-1 | - | TRBV15 | TGTGCCACTAATCCACGCGAGCAATACAATGAGCAGTTCTTC | CATNPREQYNEQFF
TRBD2 | TRBJ2-7 | - | TRBV4-2 | TGTGCCAGCAGCCAAGATACTAGCGGGAGACTCTCTACCTACGAGCAGTACTTC | CASSQDTSGRLSTYEQYF
- | TRBJ2-7 | - | TRBV5-6 | TGTGCCAGCAGCTTGTATTTGCAGGGGTCCTACGAGCAGTACTTC | CASSLYLQGSYEQYF
- | TRBJ1-2 | few | TRBV6-5 | TGTGCCAGCAGTTACTCGATTTCCGTAGACTATGGCTACACCTTC | CASSYSISVDYGYTF
- | TRBJ1-3 | - | TRBV4-3 | TGCGCCAGCAGCTCCGGTTGGCGGGACTCTGGAAACACCATATATTTT | CASSSGWRDSGNTIYF
TRBD1 | TRBJ1-1 | - | TRBV28 | TGTGCCAGCAGACGGTGGACAGGGGGCAATGGTGAAGCTTTCTTT | CASRRWTGGNGEAFF
- | TRBJ2-7 | few | TRBV7-3 | TGTGCCAGCAGCCCTCGCGCGGCGGCAGAGCAGTACTTC | CASSPRAAAEQYF
- | TRBJ1-4 | - | TRBV11-3 | TGTGCCAGCAGCTCTAGGAGTGCAACTAATGAAAAACTGTTTTTT | CASSSRSATNEKLFF
TRBD1 | TRBJ2-3 | - | TRBV7-3 | TGTGCCAGCAGCACTCGCGGACAGGGTCGAGATACGCAGTATTTT | CASSTRGQGRDTQYF
TRBD2 | TRBJ2-3 | - | TRBV27 | TGTGCCAGCAGTGGAAGACTAGCGGGAACTACAGATACGCAGTATTTT | CASSGRLAGTTDTQYF
TRBD1 | TRBJ1-1 | - | TRBV6-6 | TGTGCCAGCACACTCGTGCCGACAGGGGACACTGAAGCTTTCTTT | CASTLVPTGDTEAFF
- | TRBJ2-7 | - | TRBV4-1 | TGCGCCAGCAGCCAATTCATCTCCTACGAGCAGTACTTC | CASSQFISYEQYF
TRBD2 | TRBJ2-3 | - | TRBV6-2/TRBV6-3 | TGTGCCAGCAGTTACGACCCCATAGCGGGGGGGCGTAACACAGATACGCAGTATTTT | CASSYDPIAGGRNTDTQYF
TRBD1 | TRBJ2-3 | - | TRBV9 | TGTGCCAGCAGCGTAGGGTGGACAGGTAGGACAGATACGCAGTATTTT | CASSVGWTGRTDTQYF
TRBD1 | TRBJ1-4 | - | TRBV11-2 | TGTGCCAGCAGCGGACAGGGTGAGACTAATGAAAAACTGTTTTTT | CASSGQGETNEKLFF
TRBD1 | TRBJ1-5 | - | TRBV4-1 | TGCGCCAGCAGCCAAGCCGTCAGGGGGCGAAGCAATCAGCCCCAGCATTTT | CASSQAVRGRSNQPQHF
TRBD1 | TRBJ1-1 | - | TRBV24-1 | TGTGCCTCCGGTCCCGGGACAGGGGGGAACACTGAAGCTTTCTTT | CASGPGTGGNTEAFF
- | TRBJ2-5 | - | TRBV6-1 | TGTGCCAGCAGTGAATTTCCAGACCAAGAGACCCAGTACTTC | CASSEFPDQETQYF
- | TRBJ1-5 | - | TRBV6-2/TRBV6-3 | TGTGCCAGCAGTTATCAGGTTGGCCGGCCATATAGCAATCAGCCCCAGCATTTT | CASSYQVGRPYSNQPQHF
- | TRBJ1-2 | - | TRBV12-3/TRBV12-4 | TGTGCCAGCAGACCCGGGGGGCACTATGGCTACACCTTC | CASRPGGHYGYTF